Below, 11 T cell receptor beta chains from the same sample are listed, as sequenced in a study of blood T cell repertoires in COVID-19. TCRdb's table, derived via immunoSEQ multiplex PCR, lists solely in-frame clones and lacks some. The sample consists of roughly 400,000 clones, approximately 90% of them appearing once. The sequenced material came from PBMCs or T cells enriched from blood (not recorded which). These receptors all stem from a young woman who had been exposed to COVID-19.

The CDR3 loop reads CASSVFSGSSYNEQFF. As DNA, the CDR3 is TGTGCCAGCAGCGTATTCAGCGGGAGCTCCTACAATGAGCAGTTCTTC. The chain carries TRBV9 and TRBJ2-1, with TRBD2 matching 8 bases. CDR1 SGDLS and CDR2 YYNGEE come from the germline V gene. Losses at the gene ends were 1 base for V and 0 bases for J; bases not matched to a gene: 3. The CDR3 totals 16 residues. Drawing the rest from reference TRBV9 and TRBJ2-1, the complete variable domain is DSGVTQTPKHLITATGQRVTLRCSPRSGDLSVYWYQQSLDQGLQFLIQYYNGEERAKGNILERFSAQQFPDLHSELNLSSLELGDSALYFCASSVFSGSSYNEQFFGPGTRLTVL.

V is TRBV7-9 and J is TRBJ2-7; 7 bases are shared with TRBD2. This CDR3 contains 16 residues. V lost 1 base to trimming and J lost 4 bases; unmatched junction nucleotides: 10. Germline assignment: CDR1 SEHNR and CDR2 FQNEAQ (reference sequence). In nucleotides, the CDR3 is TGTGCCAGCAGCTTAGAGTCGGGAGGAGGACCATACGAGCAGTACTTC. Its translation: CASSLESGGGPYEQYF.

The rearrangement links TRBV5-6 to TRBJ2-2; 12 bases are a match to TRBD2. Trimming cost V 7 bases and J 5 bases; bases outside gene matches: 6. This CDR3 is built from 15 residues. From germline, CDR1 is SGHDT and CDR2 YYEEEE. This CDR3 is CASRTSGISTGELFF. In DNA form, the CDR3 reads TGTGCCAGCCGGACTAGCGGGATAAGTACCGGGGAGCTGTTTTTT. Using reference TRBV5-6 and TRBJ2-2 for the parts outside the CDR3, the full variable domain is DAGVTQSPTHLIKTRGQQVTLRCSPKSGHDTVSWYQQALGQGPQFIFQYYEEEERQRGNFPDRFSGHQFPNYSSELNVNALLLGDSALYLCASRTSGISTGELFFGEGSRLTVL.

This rearrangement joins TRBV7-9 to TRBJ1-1; D gene unclear. Germline loops: CDR1 SEHNR, CDR2 FQNEAQ (reference sequence). Trimming cost V 1 base and J 6 bases, with 6 bases left between them. The CDR3 spans 12 residues. The CDR3 bases are TGTGCCAGCAGCTTAGGGAGGTCTGAAGCTTTCTTT. It is translated as CASSLGRSEAFF.

This chain connects TRBV29-1 to TRBJ1-3; unclear D gene. V lost 4 bases and J lost 4, with 8 bases in between. This CDR3 region has 12 residues. Per the germline V gene, CDR1 is SQVTM and CDR2 is ANQGSEA. This CDR3 is CSVVSPGNTIYF. CDR3 DNA: TGCAGCGTTGTCAGTCCCGGAAACACCATATATTTT.

The chain employs TRBV30 and TRBJ2-1, with D perhaps TRBD1 (5 bases). The CDR3 loop spans 13 amino acids. CDR1 GTSNPN and CDR2 SVGIG come from the germline V gene (reference sequence). Trimming cost V 1 base and J 10 bases, with 14 bases left between them. CDR3 region: CAWSAIQAREQFF. The CDR3 region has the DNA TGTGCCTGGAGTGCGATACAGGCAAGAGAGCAGTTCTTC.

V usage is TRBV4-2 and J usage is TRBJ1-1, with 7 bases aligning to TRBD1. This CDR3 spans 15 amino acids. CDR1 LGHNA and CDR2 YNFKEQ come from the germline V gene. V lost 3 bases, J lost 5 bases, and 9 bases stayed unmatched. CDR3 bases: TGTGCCAGCAGCCAGGACAGGCGGTTTCGGACTGAAGCTTTCTTT. Its translation is CASSQDRRFRTEAFF.

This clone came up once. The rearrangement uses TRBV2 and TRBJ2-7; 7 bases fit TRBD1. CDR3 length: 15 residues. The germline V gene encodes CDR1 SNHLY and CDR2 FYNNEI. J gave up 4 bases and V 6 bases, and 12 bases lay outside the gene matches. The CDR3 loop is CASRELRQGGYEQYF. The CDR3 DNA is TGTGCCAGCAGGGAACTCAGACAGGGTGGATACGAGCAGTACTTC.

V is TRBV24-1 and J is TRBJ1-1; D remains ambiguous. Trimming took off 10 bases at V and 10 bases at J, with 27 bases between the two ends. The V gene's germline CDR1 is KGHDR and CDR2 SFDVKD. The CDR3 extends over 15 amino acids. Here the CDR3 DNA reads TGTGCCACAACTAGTCCCCCCGAACCGACCGGAAGAGCTTTCTTT. Translating it yields CATTSPPEPTGRAFF.

The J gene is TRBJ2-7, the V gene TRBV20-1; 14 nucleotides agree with TRBD2. The CDR3 loop spans 15 amino acids. Germline-derived CDR1 and CDR2 are DFQATT and SNEGSKA (reference sequence). With V trimmed by 3 bases and J by 3 bases, 4 bases remained unmatched. The CDR3 coding sequence is TGCAGTGCTAGTGGACTAGCGGGGGGATTCTACGAGCAGTACTTC. It translates to CSASGLAGGFYEQYF.

The V and J genes are TRBV19 and TRBJ2-5, with 8 bases that match TRBD1. This CDR3 spans 13 amino acids. V lost 5 bases and J lost 5; bases outside the gene matches: 4. Germline values: CDR1 LNHDA, CDR2 SQIVND (reference sequence). CDR3: CASSPRGQETQYF. CDR3 coding DNA: TGTGCCAGTAGTCCCAGGGGGCAGGAGACCCAGTACTTC.